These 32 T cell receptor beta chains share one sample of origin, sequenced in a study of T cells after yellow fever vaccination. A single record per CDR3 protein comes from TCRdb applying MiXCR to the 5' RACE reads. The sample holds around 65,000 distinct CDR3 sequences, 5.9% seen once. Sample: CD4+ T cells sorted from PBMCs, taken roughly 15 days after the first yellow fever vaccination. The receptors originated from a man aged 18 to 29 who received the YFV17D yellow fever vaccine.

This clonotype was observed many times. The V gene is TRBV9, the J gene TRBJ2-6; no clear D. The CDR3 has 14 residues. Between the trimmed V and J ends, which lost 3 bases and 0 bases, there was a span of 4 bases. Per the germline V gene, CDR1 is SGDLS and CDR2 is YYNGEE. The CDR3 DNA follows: TGTGCCAGCAGCGCAGACTCTGGGGCCAACGTCCTGACTTTC. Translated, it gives CASSADSGANVLTF.

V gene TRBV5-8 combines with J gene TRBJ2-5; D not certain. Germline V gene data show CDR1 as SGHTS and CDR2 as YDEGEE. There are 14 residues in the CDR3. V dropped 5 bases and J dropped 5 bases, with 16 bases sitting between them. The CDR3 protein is CASRLSSPWETQYF. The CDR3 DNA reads TGTGCCAGCAGACTCAGCAGCCCCTGGGAGACCCAGTACTTC. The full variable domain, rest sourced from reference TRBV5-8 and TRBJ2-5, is EAGVTQSPTHLIKTRGQQATLRCSPISGHTSVYWYQQALGLGLQFLLWYDEGEERNRGNFPPRFSGRQFPNYSSELNVNALELEDSALYLCASRLSSPWETQYFGPGTRLLVL.

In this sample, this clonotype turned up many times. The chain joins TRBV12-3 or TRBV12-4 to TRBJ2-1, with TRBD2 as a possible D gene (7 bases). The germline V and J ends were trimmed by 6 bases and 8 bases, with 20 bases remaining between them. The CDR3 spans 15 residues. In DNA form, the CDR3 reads TGTGCCAGCAGCCTAAGGGGGGGCCTAGGATATGAGCAGTTCTTC. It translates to CASSLRGGLGYEQFF.

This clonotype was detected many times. CDR3 nucleotide sequence: TGCGCCAGCAGTCAACAGGGCCGGGGCACCGGGGAGCTGTTTTTT. Its translation is CASSQQGRGTGELFF. The chain is built from TRBV10-1 and TRBJ2-2, with D possibly matching TRBD1 (6 bases). This CDR3 region has 15 residues. V was shortened by 5 bases and J by 4 bases, with 14 bases between the two germline ends. Germline V gene data show CDR1 as WNHNN and CDR2 as SYGVQD (reference sequence).

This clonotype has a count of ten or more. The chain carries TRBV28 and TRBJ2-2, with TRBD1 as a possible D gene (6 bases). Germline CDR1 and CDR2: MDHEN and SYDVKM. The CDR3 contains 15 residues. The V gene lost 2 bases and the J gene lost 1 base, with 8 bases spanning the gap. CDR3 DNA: TGTGCCAGCAGTTTAGCAGGGGAGAACACCGGGGAGCTGTTTTTT. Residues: CASSLAGENTGELFF.

The CDR3: CASSPGLLYEQYV. Here the CDR3 DNA reads TGTGCCAGCAGCCCCGGGCTCCTCTACGAGCAGTACGTC. The chain is built from TRBV5-5 and TRBJ2-7; no definite D call. The CDR3 is 13 residues long. Deletions cut 4 bases from V and 3 bases from J, with 11 bases between. Germline CDR1 reads SGHKS; CDR2 reads YYEKEE (reference sequence).

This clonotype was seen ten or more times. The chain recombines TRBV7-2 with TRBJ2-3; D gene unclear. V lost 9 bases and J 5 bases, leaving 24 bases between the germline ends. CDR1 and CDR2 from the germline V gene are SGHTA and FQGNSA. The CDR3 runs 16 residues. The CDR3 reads CASSYLRLTEGDTQYF. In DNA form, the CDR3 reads TGTGCCAGTTCTTATCTACGTCTAACTGAAGGAGATACGCAGTATTTT.

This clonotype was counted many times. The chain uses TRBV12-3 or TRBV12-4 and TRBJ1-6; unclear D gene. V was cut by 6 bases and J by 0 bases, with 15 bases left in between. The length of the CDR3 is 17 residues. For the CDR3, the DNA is TGTGCCAGCAGCCGTGAGCCCCGGAGCTCCTATAATTCACCCCTCCACTTT. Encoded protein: CASSREPRSSYNSPLHF.

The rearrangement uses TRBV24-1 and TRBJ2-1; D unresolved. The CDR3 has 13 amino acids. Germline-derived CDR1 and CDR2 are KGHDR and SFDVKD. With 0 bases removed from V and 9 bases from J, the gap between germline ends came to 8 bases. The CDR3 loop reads CATSDLWGSEQFF. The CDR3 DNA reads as TGTGCCACCAGTGATTTGTGGGGAAGTGAGCAGTTCTTC.

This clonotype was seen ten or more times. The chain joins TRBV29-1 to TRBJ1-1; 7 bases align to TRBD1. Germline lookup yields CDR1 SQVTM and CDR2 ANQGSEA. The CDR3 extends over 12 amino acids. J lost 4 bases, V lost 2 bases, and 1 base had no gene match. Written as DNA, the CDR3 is TGCAGCGTTGAATCAGGGGGCACTGAAGCTTTCTTT. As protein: CSVESGGTEAFF.

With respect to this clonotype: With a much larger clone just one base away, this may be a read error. CDR3 protein: CATLRELDETQYF. DNA of the CDR3: TGTGCCACACTACGGGAGTTAGATGAGACCCAGTACTTC. V and J are TRBV10-3 and TRBJ2-5, with a weak D call TRBD2 (6 bases). The CDR3 length is 13 residues. Trimming took off 10 bases at V and 5 bases at J, with 17 bases between the two ends. The germline gives CDR1 ENHRY, CDR2 SYGVKD.

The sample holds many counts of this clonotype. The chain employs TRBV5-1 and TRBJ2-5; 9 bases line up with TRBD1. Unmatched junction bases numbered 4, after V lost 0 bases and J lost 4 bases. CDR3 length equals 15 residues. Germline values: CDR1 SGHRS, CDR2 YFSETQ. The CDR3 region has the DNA TGCGCCAGCAGCTTGGTTGGACAGGGGTTAGAGACCCAGTACTTC. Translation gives CASSLVGQGLETQYF.

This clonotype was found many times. This CDR3 is CASSLRTGGDYNEQFF. The CDR3, as DNA: TGTGCCAGCAGTTTACGGACAGGGGGTGATTACAATGAGCAGTTCTTC. The J gene is TRBJ2-1, the V gene TRBV12-3 or TRBV12-4, with TRBD1 identical over 10 bases. The CDR3 consists of 16 residues. Trimming at V came to 2 bases and at J to 4 bases, leaving 5 bases not matched to a gene.

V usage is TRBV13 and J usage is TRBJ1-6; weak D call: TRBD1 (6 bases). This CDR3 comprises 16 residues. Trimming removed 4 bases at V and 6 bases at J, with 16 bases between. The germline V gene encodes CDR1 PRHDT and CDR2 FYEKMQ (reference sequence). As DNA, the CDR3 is TGTGCCAGCAGCTACTGGGGGCCCCTCAGTAATTCACCCCTCCACTTT. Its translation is CASSYWGPLSNSPLHF. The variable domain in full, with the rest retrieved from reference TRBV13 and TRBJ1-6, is AAGVIQSPRHLIKEKRETATLKCYPIPRHDTVYWYQQGPGQDPQFLISFYEKMQSDKGSIPDRFSAQQFSDYHSELNMSSLELGDSALYFCASSYWGPLSNSPLHFGNGTRLTVT.

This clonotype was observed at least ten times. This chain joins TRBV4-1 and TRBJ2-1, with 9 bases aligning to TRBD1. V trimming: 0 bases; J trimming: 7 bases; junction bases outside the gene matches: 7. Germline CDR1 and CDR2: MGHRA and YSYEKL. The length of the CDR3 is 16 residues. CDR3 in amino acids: CASSQEGTGSRNEQFF. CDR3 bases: TGCGCCAGCAGCCAAGAGGGGACAGGGTCGCGGAATGAGCAGTTCTTC.

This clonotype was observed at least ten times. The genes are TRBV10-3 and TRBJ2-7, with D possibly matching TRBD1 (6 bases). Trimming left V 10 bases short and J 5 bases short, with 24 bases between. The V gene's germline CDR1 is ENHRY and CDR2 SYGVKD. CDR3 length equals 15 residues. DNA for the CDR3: TGTGCCACCATGGGGGCCAGGGTGCGTATCGACGAGCAGTACGTC. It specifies CATMGARVRIDEQYV.

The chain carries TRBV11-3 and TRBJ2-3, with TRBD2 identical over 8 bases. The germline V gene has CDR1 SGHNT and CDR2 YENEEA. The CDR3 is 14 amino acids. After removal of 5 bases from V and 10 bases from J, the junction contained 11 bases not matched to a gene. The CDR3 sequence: CASSAGGRAGAQYF. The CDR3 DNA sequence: TGTGCCAGCAGCGCCGGGGGGAGAGCGGGGGCGCAGTATTTT.

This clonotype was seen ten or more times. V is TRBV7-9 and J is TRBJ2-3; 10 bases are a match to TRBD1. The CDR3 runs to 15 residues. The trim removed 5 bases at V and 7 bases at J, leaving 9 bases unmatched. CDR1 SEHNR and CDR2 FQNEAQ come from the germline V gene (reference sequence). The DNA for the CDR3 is TGTGCCAGCAGCCCCAGACAGGGGGCGTTATATACGCAGTATTTT. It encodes CASSPRQGALYTQYF.

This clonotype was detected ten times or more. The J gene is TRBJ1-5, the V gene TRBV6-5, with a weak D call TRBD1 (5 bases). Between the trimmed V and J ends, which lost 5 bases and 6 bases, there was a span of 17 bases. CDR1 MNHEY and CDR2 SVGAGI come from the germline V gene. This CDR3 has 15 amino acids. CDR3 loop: CASSRLGGDSQPQHF. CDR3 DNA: TGTGCCAGCAGTCGCCTCGGGGGGGATAGTCAGCCCCAGCATTTT.

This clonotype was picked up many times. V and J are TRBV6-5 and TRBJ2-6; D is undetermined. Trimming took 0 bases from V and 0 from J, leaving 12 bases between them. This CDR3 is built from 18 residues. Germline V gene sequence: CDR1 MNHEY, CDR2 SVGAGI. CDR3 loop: CASSYSRQFRSGANVLTF. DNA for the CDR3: TGTGCCAGCAGTTACTCGCGCCAGTTCCGCTCTGGGGCCAACGTCCTGACTTTC.

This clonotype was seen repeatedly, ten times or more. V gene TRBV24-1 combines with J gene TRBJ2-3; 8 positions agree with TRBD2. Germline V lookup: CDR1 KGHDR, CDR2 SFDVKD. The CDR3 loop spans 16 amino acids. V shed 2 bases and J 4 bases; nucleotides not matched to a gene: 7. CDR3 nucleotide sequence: TGTGCCACCAGTGATTACGCCCGGGGGGGGGCAGATACGCAGTATTTT. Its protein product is CATSDYARGGADTQYF.

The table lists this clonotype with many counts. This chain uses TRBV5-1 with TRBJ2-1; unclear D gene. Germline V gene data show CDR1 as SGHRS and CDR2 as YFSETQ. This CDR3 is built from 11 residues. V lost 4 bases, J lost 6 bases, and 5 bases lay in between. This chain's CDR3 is CASSASNEQFF. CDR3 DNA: TGCGCCAGCAGCGCCAGCAATGAGCAGTTCTTC.

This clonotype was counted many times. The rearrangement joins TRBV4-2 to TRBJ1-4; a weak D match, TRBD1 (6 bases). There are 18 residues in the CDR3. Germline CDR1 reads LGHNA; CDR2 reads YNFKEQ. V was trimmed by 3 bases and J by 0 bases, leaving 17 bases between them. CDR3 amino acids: CASSQIPQGIATNEKLFF. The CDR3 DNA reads TGTGCCAGCAGCCAGATTCCCCAGGGGATTGCAACTAATGAAAAACTGTTTTTT.

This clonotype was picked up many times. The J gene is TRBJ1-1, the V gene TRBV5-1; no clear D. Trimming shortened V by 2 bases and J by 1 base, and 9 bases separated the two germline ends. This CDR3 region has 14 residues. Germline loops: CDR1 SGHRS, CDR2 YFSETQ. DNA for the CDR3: TGCGCCAGCAGCTTACATCCGGCGAACACTGAAGCTTTCTTT. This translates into CASSLHPANTEAFF.

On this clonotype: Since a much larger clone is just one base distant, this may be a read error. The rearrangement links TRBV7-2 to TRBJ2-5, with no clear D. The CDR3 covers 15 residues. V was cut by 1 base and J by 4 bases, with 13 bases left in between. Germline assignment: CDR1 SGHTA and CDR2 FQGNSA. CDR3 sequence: CASSLGSTDPETQYF. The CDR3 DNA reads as TGTGCCAGCAGCTTAGGGAGTACAGATCCAGAGACCCAGTACTTC. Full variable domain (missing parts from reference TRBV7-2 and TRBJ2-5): GAGVSQSPSNKVTEKGKDVELRCDPISGHTALYWYRQSLGQGLEFLIYFQGNSAPDKSGLPSDRFSAERTGGSVSTLTIQRTQQEDSAVYLCASSLGSTDPETQYFGPGTRLLVL.

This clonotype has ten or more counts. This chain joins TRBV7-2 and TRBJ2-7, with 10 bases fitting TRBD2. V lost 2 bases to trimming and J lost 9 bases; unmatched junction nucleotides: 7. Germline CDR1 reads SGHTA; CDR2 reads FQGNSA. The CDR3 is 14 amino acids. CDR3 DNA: TGTGCCAGCAGCTTAAGAGCGGGGGGGCCGCGGCAGTACTTC. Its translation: CASSLRAGGPRQYF.

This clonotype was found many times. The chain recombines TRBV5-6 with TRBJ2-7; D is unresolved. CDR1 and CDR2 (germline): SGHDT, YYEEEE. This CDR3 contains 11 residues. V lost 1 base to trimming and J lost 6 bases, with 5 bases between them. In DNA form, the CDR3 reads TGTGCCAGCAGCTTGTATGGCGAGCAGTACTTC. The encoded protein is CASSLYGEQYF.

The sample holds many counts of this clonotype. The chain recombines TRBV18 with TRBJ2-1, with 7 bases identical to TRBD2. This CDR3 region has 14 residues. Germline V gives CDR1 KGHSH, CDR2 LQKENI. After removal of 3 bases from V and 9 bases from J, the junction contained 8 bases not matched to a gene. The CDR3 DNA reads TGTGCCAGCTCACCCGTCAGCGGGGAAGTTGAGCAGTTCTTC. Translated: CASSPVSGEVEQFF.

The CDR3 DNA is TGCAGTGCTAGAGATCAGGGATCACCCCTCCACTTT. Translating gives CSARDQGSPLHF. The gene calls are TRBV20-1 and TRBJ1-6, with TRBD1 as a possible D gene (5 bases). This CDR3 spans 12 amino acids. V was trimmed by 0 bases and J by 10 bases, leaving 7 bases between them. In germline, CDR1 is DFQATT, CDR2 SNEGSKA (reference sequence).

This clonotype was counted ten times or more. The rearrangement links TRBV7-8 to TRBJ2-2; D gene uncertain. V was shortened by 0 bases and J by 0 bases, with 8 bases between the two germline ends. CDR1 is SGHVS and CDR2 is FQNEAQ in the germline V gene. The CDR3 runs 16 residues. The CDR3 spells CASSLAGGANTGELFF. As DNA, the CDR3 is TGTGCCAGCAGCTTAGCGGGTGGAGCGAACACCGGGGAGCTGTTTTTT.

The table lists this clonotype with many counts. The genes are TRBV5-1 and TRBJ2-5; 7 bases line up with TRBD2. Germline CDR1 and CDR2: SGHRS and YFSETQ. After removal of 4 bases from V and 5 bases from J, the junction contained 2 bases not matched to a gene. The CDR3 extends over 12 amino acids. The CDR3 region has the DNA TGCGCCAGCAGCATTAGCGGGGAGACCCAGTACTTC. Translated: CASSISGETQYF.

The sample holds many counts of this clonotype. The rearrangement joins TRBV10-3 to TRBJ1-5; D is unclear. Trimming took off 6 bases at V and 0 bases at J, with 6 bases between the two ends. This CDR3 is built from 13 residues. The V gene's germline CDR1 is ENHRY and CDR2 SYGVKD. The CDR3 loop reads CAIRGDSNQPQHF. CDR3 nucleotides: TGTGCCATCAGGGGAGATAGCAATCAGCCCCAGCATTTT.